These T cell receptor beta chains were read from a single sample in a study of cytotoxic CD8 clonotypes in ibrutinib-treated CLL. Here immunoSEQ multiplex PCR was the method, and the copy in TCRdb shows in-frame clones only, minus some. The data show roughly 51,000 clones, roughly 50% seen once. Material: PBMCs, obtained after 12 months of ibrutinib treatment. These receptors came from a human donor with chronic lymphocytic leukemia. The CDR3 runs from the conserved cysteine through the conserved F or W. A D gene is named only where the DNA matches it firmly. A row's size may be missing; if present it is once, few, many or a size class.

clone size	D gene	V gene	J gene	CDR3 protein	CDR3 DNA
many	-	TRBV29-1	TRBJ2-2	CSAQAQGNTGELFF	TGCAGCGCACAAGCCCAGGGGAACACCGGGGAGCTGTTTTTT
-	-	TRBV10-1	TRBJ2-2	CASSEGSVNTGELFF	TGCGCCAGCAGTGAAGGGAGCGTGAACACCGGGGAGCTGTTTTTT
few	-	TRBV19	TRBJ1-5	CASSIVDSNQPQHF	TGTGCCAGTAGTATTGTGGATAGCAATCAGCCCCAGCATTTT
few	TRBD1	TRBV13	TRBJ2-5	CASSSQGEETQYF	TGTGCCAGCAGCTCCCAGGGGGAGGAGACCCAGTACTTC
few	-	TRBV30	TRBJ2-3	CAWRVGDTQYF	TGTGCCTGGAGGGTTGGGGACACGCAGTATTTT
few	-	TRBV5-1	TRBJ2-7	CASSLDASYEQYF	TGCGCCAGCAGCCTAGACGCTTCCTACGAGCAGTACTTC
-	-	TRBV27	TRBJ1-2	CASSPSGPPNYGYTF	TGTGCCAGCAGTCCCTCCGGGCCTCCAAACTATGGCTACACCTTC
few	TRBD1	TRBV5-1	TRBJ1-2	CASSLQGRNGYTF	TGCGCCAGCAGCTTACAGGGGAGGAATGGCTACACCTTC
-	-	TRBV11-2	TRBJ1-1	CASSTGHTAFF	TGTGCCAGCTCTACAGGACATACGGCTTTCTTT
-	TRBD2	TRBV6-1	TRBJ2-7	CALALAAAYEQYF	TGTGCCCTAGCCCTAGCGGCAGCCTACGAGCAGTACTTC
-	-	TRBV10-3	TRBJ2-2	CAISLQGNTGELFF	TGTGCCATCAGTTTACAGGGGAACACCGGGGAGCTGTTTTTT
-	-	TRBV5-4	TRBJ1-6	CASSLGGVYNSPLHF	TGTGCCAGCAGCTTGGGAGGGGTTTATAATTCACCCCTCCACTTT
-	-	TRBV6-1	TRBJ2-2	CASRGKNTGELFF	TGTGCCAGCAGGGGAAAGAACACCGGGGAGCTGTTTTTT
-	-	TRBV2	TRBJ1-1	CASTEWGFTEAFF	TGTGCCAGCACCGAATGGGGCTTCACTGAAGCTTTCTTT
few	TRBD2	TRBV14	TRBJ2-1	CASRTSGSGNEQFF	TGTGCCAGCAGAACTAGCGGGAGCGGGAATGAGCAGTTCTTC
-	-	TRBV11-2	TRBJ1-1	CASSSERFTEAFF	TGTGCCAGCAGCTCAGAAAGGTTCACTGAAGCTTTCTTT
-	-	TRBV10-3	TRBJ2-6	CATTEQLSGANVLTF	TGTGCCACCACGGAACAGCTCTCTGGGGCCAACGTCCTGACTTTC
-	-	TRBV11-2	TRBJ2-5	CASSLGLGETQYF	TGTGCCAGCAGCTTAGGACTAGGCGAGACCCAGTACTTC
-	-	TRBV27	TRBJ1-2	CASSRGGGNYGYTF	TGTGCCAGCAGCCGCGGGGGGGGCAACTATGGCTACACCTTC
-	TRBD2	TRBV11-2	TRBJ2-1	CASSPLAGVNNEQFF	TGTGCCAGCAGCCCCCTGGCGGGAGTGAACAATGAGCAGTTCTTC
-	TRBD2	TRBV7-2	TRBJ2-1	CASSLMYIAGDEQFF	TGTGCCAGCAGCTTGATGTACATAGCGGGAGATGAGCAGTTCTTC
-	TRBD2	TRBV5-1	TRBJ2-1	CASSLASGRALEQFF	TGCGCCAGCAGCTTGGCCAGCGGGAGGGCCCTGGAGCAGTTCTTC